These T cell receptor beta chains were read from a single sample in a study of PD-1 blockade in classical Hodgkin lymphoma. Method: immunoSEQ multiplex PCR; TCRdb's copy keeps in-frame clones and lacks some. The sample consists of approximately 52,000 clones, roughly 86% of them appearing once. The source material was peripheral blood mononuclear cells (PBMCs), sampled before the fourth cycle of nivolumab. The receptors were gathered from a human donor with classical Hodgkin lymphoma. CDR3s include the opening cysteine and the closing phenylalanine or tryptophan. A D gene is named only where the DNA matches it firmly. Clone size, where shown, is once, few, many, or a class for clones that have expanded.

size: .; J: TRBJ1-2; V: TRBV7-9; D: TRBD1; CDR3: CASSPRDREDKGYGYTF; DNA: TGTGCCAGCAGCCCCCGGGACAGGGAAGATAAAGGGTATGGCTACACCTTC
size: .; J: TRBJ1-1; V: TRBV7-2; D: .; CDR3: CASSLKGGTEAFF; DNA: TGTGCCAGCAGCTTAAAAGGTGGAACTGAAGCTTTCTTT
size: .; J: TRBJ2-7; V: TRBV5-1; D: TRBD2; CDR3: CASSSGRGSEQYF; DNA: TGCGCCAGCAGTAGCGGGAGAGGGTCTGAGCAGTACTTC
size: .; J: TRBJ2-3; V: TRBV7-2; D: TRBD2; CDR3: CASSLVPIRSGRLAYTQYF; DNA: TGTGCCAGCAGCTTAGTGCCGATCAGGTCGGGGAGACTAGCTTATACGCAGTATTTT
size: .; J: TRBJ1-5; V: TRBV21-1; D: .; CDR3: CASSTGGRHQEIQPQHF; DNA: TGTGCCAGCAGCACCGGGGGGAGGCATCAGGAAATTCAGCCCCAGCATTTT
size: .; J: TRBJ1-1; V: TRBV5-4; D: .; CDR3: CASSSQGGTEAFF; DNA: TGTGCCAGCAGCTCACAGGGAGGCACTGAAGCTTTCTTT
size: .; J: TRBJ2-7; V: TRBV15; D: TRBD2; CDR3: CATSRDVVGLAGYEQYF; DNA: TGTGCCACCAGCAGAGATGTTGTTGGACTAGCGGGTTACGAGCAGTACTTC
size: .; J: TRBJ2-7; V: TRBV27; D: .; CDR3: CASSDLRSYEQYF; DNA: TGTGCCAGCAGTGACCTTAGGTCCTACGAGCAGTACTTC
size: .; J: TRBJ2-3; V: TRBV5-4; D: .; CDR3: CASSLLDSTDTQYF; DNA: TGTGCCAGCAGCTTGCTGGACAGCACAGATACGCAGTATTTT
size: .; J: TRBJ2-7; V: TRBV27; D: TRBD1; CDR3: CASSFRTGGGTYEQYF; DNA: TGTGCCAGCAGTTTCCGGACAGGGGGCGGCACCTACGAGCAGTACTTC
size: few; J: TRBJ2-1; V: TRBV5-1; D: TRBD2; CDR3: CASKPSGTSMGGEQFF; DNA: TGCGCCAGCAAACCCTCCGGGACTAGCATGGGGGGAGAGCAGTTCTTC
size: .; J: TRBJ2-7; V: TRBV4-1; D: TRBD1; CDR3: CASSYRGLSYEQYF; DNA: TGCGCCAGCAGCTACAGGGGGCTCTCCTACGAGCAGTACTTC
size: .; J: TRBJ2-1; V: TRBV11-2; D: .; CDR3: CASSSGTQAAGEQFF; DNA: TGTGCCAGCAGCTCCGGGACTCAGGCAGCTGGTGAGCAGTTCTTC
size: .; J: TRBJ1-3; V: TRBV5-4; D: TRBD1; CDR3: CASRPTGEGNTIYF; DNA: TGTGCCAGCAGACCGACAGGGGAAGGAAACACCATATATTTT
size: .; J: TRBJ2-3; V: TRBV29-1; D: TRBD2; CDR3: CSVASSGLTDTQYF; DNA: TGCAGCGTCGCCTCTAGCGGCCTCACAGATACGCAGTATTTT
size: .; J: TRBJ2-3; V: TRBV28; D: .; CDR3: CASSFAGEPDTQYF; DNA: TGTGCCAGCAGTTTTGCCGGGGAACCAGATACGCAGTATTTT
size: .; J: TRBJ2-7; V: TRBV6-6; D: .; CDR3: CASSLAMGGGHEQYF; DNA: TGTGCCAGCAGTCTTGCGATGGGCGGGGGCCACGAGCAGTACTTC
size: .; J: TRBJ1-6; V: TRBV5-6; D: .; CDR3: CASSSPRGALHF; DNA: TGTGCCAGCAGCTCACCACGGGGCGCCCTCCACTTT
size: .; J: TRBJ2-7; V: TRBV14; D: TRBD2; CDR3: CASSPRGGPYEQYF; DNA: TGTGCCAGCAGCCCCCGCGGGGGACCCTACGAGCAGTACTTC
size: .; J: TRBJ2-6; V: TRBV27; D: .; CDR3: CASSNKDSGANVLTF; DNA: TGTGCCAGCAGTAACAAAGACTCTGGGGCCAACGTCCTGACTTTC
size: .; J: TRBJ2-5; V: TRBV7-9; D: TRBD1; CDR3: CASSFRQGVQETQYF; DNA: TGTGCCAGCAGCTTCCGACAGGGCGTCCAAGAGACCCAGTACTTC
size: .; J: TRBJ2-1; V: TRBV7-9; D: .; CDR3: CASRSGTASSYNEQFF; DNA: TGTGCCAGCAGATCCGGGACCGCAAGCTCCTACAATGAGCAGTTCTTC
size: .; J: TRBJ2-1; V: TRBV5-4; D: .; CDR3: CASSFIQGSFNEQFF; DNA: TGTGCCAGCAGCTTCATACAGGGAAGTTTCAATGAGCAGTTCTTC
size: .; J: TRBJ1-2; V: TRBV6-1; D: .; CDR3: CASLEAGYGYTF; DNA: TGTGCCAGCTTAGAGGCAGGGTATGGCTACACCTTC
size: .; J: TRBJ1-1; V: TRBV7-2; D: .; CDR3: CASSFWAGGSEAFF; DNA: TGTGCCAGCAGCTTTTGGGCGGGGGGCAGTGAAGCTTTCTTT
size: .; J: TRBJ2-5; V: TRBV5-4; D: TRBD1; CDR3: CASSHAGQGETQYF; DNA: TGTGCCAGCAGTCACGCGGGACAGGGAGAGACCCAGTACTTC
size: .; J: TRBJ1-3; V: TRBV7-7; D: TRBD1; CDR3: CASSPPAGTASGNTIYF; DNA: TGTGCTAGCAGCCCCCCAGCCGGGACAGCCTCTGGAAACACCATATATTTT
size: .; J: TRBJ1-5; V: TRBV28; D: .; CDR3: CASSFETGGRQPQHF; DNA: TGTGCCAGCAGTTTTGAGACGGGGGGCCGTCAGCCCCAGCATTTT
size: .; J: TRBJ2-3; V: TRBV10-3; D: .; CDR3: CAIGPGTDTQYF; DNA: TGTGCCATCGGTCCGGGCACAGATACGCAGTATTTT
size: .; J: TRBJ2-2; V: TRBV4-1; D: .; CDR3: CASSQDTRGPGTGELFF; DNA: TGCGCCAGCAGCCAAGATACAAGGGGCCCAGGCACCGGGGAGCTGTTTTTT
size: .; J: TRBJ2-7; V: TRBV27; D: .; CDR3: CASSLGRNYEQYF; DNA: TGTGCCAGCAGCCTAGGAAGAAACTACGAGCAGTACTTC
size: .; J: TRBJ1-6; V: TRBV4-2; D: .; CDR3: CASSQTALGSPLHF; DNA: TGTGCCAGCAGTCAGACTGCCTTGGGTTCACCCCTCCACTTT
size: .; J: TRBJ1-3; V: TRBV18; D: .; CDR3: CASSPRSTGSSGNTIYF; DNA: TGTGCCAGCTCACCAAGGTCGACGGGAAGCTCTGGAAACACCATATATTTT
size: .; J: TRBJ1-3; V: TRBV6-4; D: .; CDR3: CASSDDRTGNTIYF; DNA: TGTGCCAGCAGTGACGACAGGACGGGAAACACCATATATTTT
size: .; J: TRBJ2-5; V: TRBV6-1; D: TRBD2; CDR3: CATDVIAGQETQYF; DNA: TGTGCCACCGACGTGATAGCGGGGCAAGAGACCCAGTACTTC
size: .; J: TRBJ2-1; V: TRBV1; D: .; CDR3: CTSSQDALAGVGYNEQFF; DNA: TGCACCAGCAGCCAAGATGCACTAGCGGGAGTGGGCTACAATGAGCAGTTCTTC
size: .; J: TRBJ2-2; V: TRBV27; D: TRBD2; CDR3: CASRRAGVGTGELFF; DNA: TGTGCCAGCAGGCGAGCGGGAGTGGGTACCGGGGAGCTGTTTTTT
size: once; J: TRBJ2-1; V: TRBV9; D: .; CDR3: CASSVEGYSYNEQFF; DNA: TGTGCCAGCAGCGTAGAAGGGTACTCCTACAATGAGCAGTTCTTC
size: once; J: TRBJ1-2; V: TRBV29-1; D: .; CDR3: CSVDTSRDLIGANYGYTF; DNA: TGCAGCGTTGATACTTCCCGGGATCTAATCGGGGCTAACTATGGCTACACCTTC
size: .; J: TRBJ2-3; V: TRBV21-1; D: .; CDR3: CASSSTTPSTDTQYF; DNA: TGTGCCAGCAGCAGTACGACACCGAGCACAGATACGCAGTATTTT
size: .; J: TRBJ1-6; V: TRBV4-2; D: .; CDR3: CASSQTNRGPYNSPLHF; DNA: TGTGCCAGCAGCCAAACTAATAGGGGTCCCTATAATTCACCCCTCCACTTT